The source of this TCR beta chain is a study of shared clonotypes between healthy human individuals. General study results and limits: Clonotypes which were not shared had lower generation probabilities than clonotypes that all four donors shared. A limitation of the genetic and exposure-history diversity represented arose from few donors.

As regards this clone: Its antigen remains unidentified.

Clones were sequenced by immunoSEQ multiplex PCR, and TCRdb holds only the in-frame ones, with some missing. The sample contains about 2.4 million clones, roughly 93% of which appear only once. The CDR3 sequence is 15 residues long. Germline assignment: CDR1 SGHAT and CDR2 FQNNGV. Trimming removed 3 bases from V and 0 bases from J, with 10 bases in between. Sample: naive CD4+ T cells from PBMCs. Regarding subset: CD45RA+ positively selected. This sequence was found in a man between 18 and 29 years old in good health. Some clones in this sample may be carry-over from other donors' samples. The chain couples TRBV11-2 to TRBJ2-3; TRBD1 might be the D (5 bases). The CDR3 sequence is CASSLGRPSTDTQYF. CDR3 DNA sequence: TGTGCCAGCAGCTTGGGGCGACCTAGCACAGATACGCAGTATTTT.